A single sample is the source of the 11 T cell receptor beta chains below, sequenced in a study of T cell responses to AZD1222 COVID-19 vaccine (dated by TCRdb to the early 2020s). The time point tag for this specimen amounts to: sample from adult after SARS-CoV-2 infection, after symptom onset. The library relied on the immunoSEQ multiplex PCR assay. TCRdb holds this immuneACCESS table with in-frame rearrangements only. Some clones are missing; in checked studies, unresolved V genes explain under half, and the rest has no known cause. The sample table records some 150,000 clones; about 85% of these occur just once. The top ten hold 5.5% to 7% of the sample. Sequenced here: peripheral blood, sampled after recovery from COVID-19. The receptors here all came from an adult who had recovered from COVID-19.

The chain carries TRBV4-3 and TRBJ2-7, with a weak D call TRBD1 (6 bases). Trimming stripped 4 bases from V and 6 bases from J, with 19 bases between. The CDR3 covers 15 residues. Germline CDR1 and CDR2: LGHNA and YSLEER. CDR3 loop: CASSLEGSGVGEQYF. In DNA, the CDR3 is TGCGCCAGCAGCCTCGAAGGTTCAGGGGTGGGCGAGCAGTACTTC.

The rearrangement joins TRBV7-2 to TRBJ1-1; D is uncertain. CDR1 and CDR2 (germline): SGHTA, FQGNSA. Trimming stripped 1 base from V and 1 base from J, with 4 bases between. The CDR3 consists of 13 residues. Here the CDR3 DNA reads TGTGCCAGCAGCTTAGTTCCGAACACTGAAGCTTTCTTT. It encodes CASSLVPNTEAFF.

This clone was observed a single time. This chain links TRBV5-1 with TRBJ1-2, with D possibly matching TRBD1 (5 bases). The V gene's germline CDR1 is SGHRS and CDR2 YFSETQ. V was clipped by 0 bases and J by 0 bases, with 9 bases between them. This CDR3 contains 15 residues. The CDR3, as DNA: TGCGCCAGCAGCTTGGGGGGCGGACCTAACTATGGCTACACCTTC. Its protein is CASSLGGGPNYGYTF.

As to this clone: The junction differs from germline at one of its ends, possibly a read error. The rearrangement links TRBV4-2 to TRBJ2-7, with TRBD1 as a possible D gene (8 bases). Germline V gives CDR1 LGHNA, CDR2 YNFKEQ. The CDR3 contains 13 residues. Written as DNA, the CDR3 is TGTGCCAGCAGCCGGATGGGGGGGGACAGGACCACCTTC. This encodes CASSRMGGDRTTF.

This clone was seen just once. The genes are TRBV10-3 and TRBJ2-2; TRBD2 agrees at 8 bases. Germline lookup yields CDR1 ENHRY and CDR2 SYGVKD. CDR3 length: 16 amino acids. With V trimmed by 4 bases and J by 0 bases, 4 bases remained unmatched. CDR3 sequence: CAISVIAGSNTGELFF. The CDR3 DNA reads TGTGCCATCAGTGTAATAGCGGGGTCGAACACCGGGGAGCTGTTTTTT.

The chain has TRBV7-8 and TRBJ2-7; 7 nucleotides line up with TRBD2. Germline CDR1 is SGHVS and CDR2 is FQNEAQ. The CDR3 is 16 amino acids. Unmatched junction bases numbered 12, after V lost 5 bases and J lost 2 bases. CDR3 in DNA: TGTGCCAGCAGCCCTACGGGGGGACGGGTCACCTACGAGCAGTACTTC. Translated, it gives CASSPTGGRVTYEQYF.

The chain recombines TRBV27 with TRBJ2-7, with TRBD2 matching over 7 bases. This CDR3 is 12 amino acids long. V lost 1 base, J lost 6 bases, and 0 bases stayed unmatched. CDR1 is MNHEY, CDR2 SMNVEV, per germline (reference sequence). Written as DNA, the CDR3 is TGTGCCAGCAGTTTATGGGGGGGCGAGCAGTACTTC. This encodes CASSLWGGEQYF.

The chain links TRBV24-1 to TRBJ2-1; 15 bases are shared with TRBD2. Trimming at V came to 3 bases and at J to 10 bases, leaving 6 bases not matched to a gene. CDR3 size: 16 residues. Germline lookup yields CDR1 KGHDR and CDR2 SFDVKD. Here the CDR3 DNA reads TGTGCCACCAGTGATCCGGGACTAGCGGGGGGAGGAGAGCAGTTCTTC. This codes for CATSDPGLAGGGEQFF.

The chain carries TRBV11-3 and TRBJ2-4, with D perhaps given as TRBD1 or TRBD2 (5 bases each). Per germline, CDR1 SGHNT and CDR2 YENEEA. The V and J ends lost 3 bases and 7 bases respectively, with 10 bases between them. The length of the CDR3 is 13 residues. The CDR3, as DNA: TGTGCCAGCAGCTTGGGGCGCGGGAACATTCAGTACTTC. This gives the protein CASSLGRGNIQYF.

The chain uses TRBV29-1 and TRBJ2-3, with D possibly called TRBD1 or TRBD2 (6 bases each). The CDR3 consists of 13 residues. Germline values: CDR1 SQVTM, CDR2 ANQGSEA. Trimming removed 7 bases at V and 3 bases at J, with 14 bases between. The CDR3 reads CSARGGKTDTQYF. The CDR3 nucleotides are TGCAGCGCGAGAGGGGGGAAAACAGATACGCAGTATTTT.

The genes are TRBV14 and TRBJ1-1; unclear D gene. This CDR3 has 15 amino acids. Germline V gene sequence: CDR1 SGHDN, CDR2 FVKESK. Trimming pared 3 bases from V and 2 bases from J, leaving 13 bases between. CDR3 coding DNA: TGTGCCAGCAGCCACTACACGAGGGCCAACACTGAAGCTTTCTTT. It is translated as CASSHYTRANTEAFF.